What follows are 22 T cell receptor beta chains derived from one specimen sequenced in a study of OX40 agonist ivuxolimab in advanced cancers. Method: immunoSEQ multiplex PCR; TCRdb's copy keeps in-frame clones and lacks some. The table has 60,000 to 80,000 clones, 92% seen once. The input for sequencing was CD4+ or CD8+ T cells sorted from blood, taken in a trial of the OX40 agonist ivuxolimab. The receptor source for this set is an adult with an advanced solid tumor such as melanoma, head and neck, liver or kidney cancer.

This rearrangement joins TRBV11-2 to TRBJ1-3; 8 bases map to TRBD1. This CDR3 contains 15 residues. The trim removed 1 base at V and 5 bases at J, leaving 4 bases unmatched. The germline V gene has CDR1 SGHAT and CDR2 FQNNGV. CDR3 region: CASSLGQGNRNTIYF. Written as DNA, the CDR3 is TGTGCCAGCAGCTTAGGACAGGGGAATAGAAACACCATATATTTT. The full variable domain, completed using reference TRBV11-2 and TRBJ1-3, is EAGVAQSPRYKIIEKRQSVAFWCNPISGHATLYWYQQILGQGPKLLIQFQNNGVVDDSQLPKDRFSAERLKGVDSTLKIQPAKLEDSAVYLCASSLGQGNRNTIYFGEGSWLTVV.

V and J are TRBV27 and TRBJ2-1; no firm D call. Trimming pared 8 bases from V and 1 base from J, leaving 21 bases between. Germline values: CDR1 MNHEY, CDR2 SMNVEV (reference sequence). The CDR3 covers 17 residues. The CDR3: CASLRSSGGISYNEQFF. DNA of the CDR3: TGTGCCAGCCTAAGGTCCTCCGGCGGAATATCCTACAATGAGCAGTTCTTC.

The chain is built from TRBV19 and TRBJ1-3; D is perhaps TRBD1 (5 bases). Looked up from germline, CDR1 is LNHDA and CDR2 is SQIVND (reference sequence). The V end lost 3 bases, the J end lost 0 bases, and 15 bases lay between the germline ends. The CDR3 runs 17 residues. In DNA form, the CDR3 reads TGTGCCAGTAGTATCCAGGACACATTAACCTCTGGAAACACCATATATTTT. It yields the protein CASSIQDTLTSGNTIYF.

The V call is TRBV10-1, the J call TRBJ2-7; tentative D call: TRBD1 (6 bases). Germline V CDR1 and CDR2: WNHNN, SYGVQD (reference sequence). The V end was cut by 6 bases, the J end by 0 bases, with 18 bases between. The CDR3 is made up of 16 amino acids. As DNA, the CDR3 is TGCGCCAGCAGAGAATCCAGGGGACGGAGCTCCTACGAGCAGTACTTC. It encodes CASRESRGRSSYEQYF.

The V call is TRBV27, the J call TRBJ2-2; 8 bases line up with TRBD2. With 3 bases clipped from V and 6 bases from J, the junction kept 6 bases outside the gene matches. Germline V gene lookup returns CDR1 MNHEY and CDR2 SMNVEV (reference sequence). This CDR3 comprises 15 residues. CDR3 protein: CASSLRGRNPGELFF. CDR3 DNA sequence: TGTGCCAGCAGTTTGCGCGGGAGGAATCCCGGGGAGCTGTTTTTT.

CDR3 nucleotides: TGTGCCAGCAGTTACTCGGGGGGTTTCACAGATACGCAGTATTTT. This codes for CASSYSGGFTDTQYF. The chain recombines TRBV6-5 with TRBJ2-3; maybe TRBD2 (6 bases). The CDR3 totals 15 residues. Per germline, CDR1 MNHEY and CDR2 SVGAGI. V was cut by 0 bases and J by 2 bases, with 9 bases left in between.

The rearrangement links TRBV5-1 to TRBJ2-1, with D perhaps matching TRBD2 (5 bases). Germline V gene lookup returns CDR1 SGHRS and CDR2 YFSETQ. Trimming cost V 1 base and J 5 bases, with 22 bases left between them. CDR3 length: 18 amino acids. CDR3 region: CASSLMFRDPQAHNEQFF. The CDR3 coding sequence is TGCGCCAGCAGCTTGATGTTTCGGGATCCCCAGGCCCACAATGAGCAGTTCTTC.

This rearrangement joins TRBV4-3 to TRBJ1-1; a weak D match, TRBD1 (6 bases). CDR1 is LGHNA and CDR2 is YSLEER in the germline V gene. This CDR3 comprises 14 residues. Trimming shortened V by 3 bases and J by 1 base, and 9 bases separated the two germline ends. The CDR3 here is CASSQAGQNTEAFF. CDR3 nucleotides: TGCGCCAGCAGCCAGGCGGGACAGAACACTGAAGCTTTCTTT.

The chain combines TRBV18 with TRBJ1-1, with D possibly matching TRBD1 (5 bases). V was cut by 3 bases and J by 8 bases, with 13 bases left in between. The CDR3 runs 13 residues. CDR1 KGHSH and CDR2 LQKENI come from the germline V gene. The CDR3 loop reads CASSPTEGREAFF. The DNA of the CDR3 is TGTGCCAGCTCACCGACCGAGGGGCGGGAAGCTTTCTTT.

J is TRBJ2-2 and V is TRBV6-4; D uncertain. The V gene's germline CDR1 is MRHNA and CDR2 SNTAGT. V was cut by 5 bases and J by 0 bases, with 7 bases left in between. The CDR3 has 14 residues. The CDR3 sequence is CASSSDPNTGELFF. The CDR3 bases are TGTGCCAGCAGTTCGGACCCGAACACCGGGGAGCTGTTTTTT.

The chain couples TRBV6-1 to TRBJ2-3; no reliable D call. The germline V gene has CDR1 MNHNS and CDR2 SASEGT. The CDR3 totals 12 residues. V lost 6 bases to trimming and J lost 1 base, with 5 bases between them. This CDR3 is CASRRGTDTQYF. CDR3 coding DNA: TGTGCCAGCAGAAGGGGCACAGATACGCAGTATTTT.

The gene calls are TRBV28 and TRBJ2-2; TRBD2 is a possible D gene (6 bases). Trimming stripped 4 bases from V and 0 bases from J, with 12 bases between. The CDR3 is 16 amino acids. CDR1 and CDR2 from the germline V gene are MDHEN and SYDVKM. CDR3 nucleotides: TGTGCCAGCAGTTCTGCCGGGACTGCGAACACCGGGGAGCTGTTTTTT. It encodes CASSSAGTANTGELFF. The full variable domain, its missing parts supplied by reference TRBV28 and TRBJ2-2, is DVKVTQSSRYLVKRTGEKVFLECVQDMDHENMFWYRQDPGLGLRLIYFSYDVKMKEKGDIPEGYSVSREKKERFSLILESASTNQTSMYLCASSSAGTANTGELFFGEGSRLTVL.

The rearrangement joins TRBV7-2 to TRBJ2-7, with 8 positions matching TRBD2. The germline V gene encodes CDR1 SGHTA and CDR2 FQGNSA. The CDR3 has 11 residues. Trimming at V came to 5 bases and at J to 9 bases, leaving 3 bases not matched to a gene. In nucleotides, the CDR3 is TGTGCCAGCAGCCCCGGGGGGGTGCAGTACTTC. Translated: CASSPGGVQYF.

This chain uses TRBV5-1 with TRBJ2-3, with D uncertain. This CDR3 has 13 residues. Deletions cut 1 base from V and 6 bases from J, with 9 bases between. The germline gives CDR1 SGHRS, CDR2 YFSETQ. The CDR3 region is CASSLPSLDTQYF. The CDR3 DNA reads TGCGCCAGCAGCTTGCCCAGTCTTGATACGCAGTATTTT.

This chain joins TRBV7-2 and TRBJ2-1; D is ambiguous. The V end was cut by 5 bases, the J end by 5 bases, with 16 bases between. Germline-derived CDR1 and CDR2 are SGHTA and FQGNSA. The CDR3 has 15 residues. The CDR3 spells CASSKDQNSHNEQFF. CDR3 bases: TGTGCCAGCAGCAAGGACCAGAATTCTCACAATGAGCAGTTCTTC. Full variable domain (outside the CDR3, taken from reference TRBV7-2 and TRBJ2-1): GAGVSQSPSNKVTEKGKDVELRCDPISGHTALYWYRQSLGQGLEFLIYFQGNSAPDKSGLPSDRFSAERTGGSVSTLTIQRTQQEDSAVYLCASSKDQNSHNEQFFGPGTRLTVL.

This clone was observed a handful of times. This sequence joins TRBV6-5 and TRBJ1-1; tentative D call: TRBD1 (6 bases). This CDR3 comprises 13 residues. V lost 6 bases and J 3 bases, leaving 11 bases between the germline ends. Germline CDR1 and CDR2: MNHEY and SVGAGI. CDR3 nucleotides: TGTGCCAGCAGACAGGGAGGTTACACTGAAGCTTTCTTT. This codes for CASRQGGYTEAFF.

The genes are TRBV29-1 and TRBJ2-1; tentative D call: TRBD1 (7 bases). V was trimmed by 2 bases and J by 2 bases, leaving 19 bases between them. The CDR3 covers 17 residues. Germline V gene lookup returns CDR1 SQVTM and CDR2 ANQGSEA. CDR3 in DNA: TGCAGCGTTGAATACAGGGGTGGCGGGACCGCCTACAATGAGCAGTTCTTC. Its protein product is CSVEYRGGGTAYNEQFF.

The chain has TRBV9 and TRBJ2-5, with TRBD1 matching over 9 bases. After removal of 3 bases from V and 3 bases from J, the junction contained 12 bases not matched to a gene. The CDR3 loop spans 17 amino acids. Germline V gives CDR1 SGDLS, CDR2 YYNGEE. CDR3 protein: CASSERVFGTGKETQYF. The CDR3, as DNA: TGTGCCAGCAGCGAGAGGGTTTTTGGGACAGGGAAAGAGACCCAGTACTTC.

The rearrangement joins TRBV19 to TRBJ1-4; D uncertain. Germline V CDR1 and CDR2: LNHDA, SQIVND (reference sequence). Trimming pared 9 bases from V and 3 bases from J, leaving 17 bases between. The length of the CDR3 is 15 residues. The CDR3 loop is CASVPTLGANEKLFF. The CDR3 DNA sequence: TGTGCCAGCGTACCGACTTTGGGAGCTAATGAAAAACTGTTTTTT.

This clone has a handful of counts. The rearrangement joins TRBV18 to TRBJ1-1; D perhaps matches TRBD1 (5 bases). This CDR3 has 14 amino acids. The V and J ends lost 1 base and 1 base respectively, with 7 bases between them. Per germline, CDR1 KGHSH and CDR2 LQKENI. CDR3 DNA sequence: TGTGCCAGCTCACCACAGGGACCGAACACTGAAGCTTTCTTT. As protein: CASSPQGPNTEAFF.

The rearrangement uses TRBV7-9 and TRBJ1-1; TRBD1 agrees at 9 bases. V lost 1 base and J lost 4; bases outside the gene matches: 10. The length of the CDR3 is 17 residues. Germline V gives CDR1 SEHNR, CDR2 FQNEAQ (reference sequence). CDR3 sequence reads: CASSLEGTGLGVTEAFF. CDR3 coding DNA: TGTGCCAGCAGCTTAGAAGGGACAGGGTTGGGTGTCACTGAAGCTTTCTTT.

This chain uses TRBV19 with TRBJ1-1, with D maybe TRBD1 (5 bases). V was clipped by 3 bases and J by 0 bases, with 14 bases between them. This CDR3 has 16 amino acids. Germline values: CDR1 LNHDA, CDR2 SQIVND (reference sequence). As DNA, the CDR3 is TGTGCCAGTAGTATCGGGTCGGGGCAGGTGAACACTGAAGCTTTCTTT. It specifies CASSIGSGQVNTEAFF. The full variable domain, in which reference TRBV19 and TRBJ1-1 provide the parts outside the CDR3, is DGGITQSPKYLFRKEGQNVTLSCEQNLNHDAMYWYRQDPGQGLRLIYYSQIVNDFQKGDIAEGYSVSREKKESFPLTVTSAQKNPTAFYLCASSIGSGQVNTEAFFGQGTRLTVV.